This TCR beta chain was profiled in a study of T-cell memory formation after mild COVID-19. Study overall: TCR clustering was largely donor specific.

The authors produced TCR alpha and TCR beta cDNA libraries with sample barcodes and UMIs by 5'RACE using constant-segment primers. TCRdb re-analysed the 5' RACE reads in MiXCR, keeping a single row per CDR3 protein. The profile shows about 160,000 distinct CDR3 sequences, roughly 31% of them singletons. The germline V and J ends were trimmed by 5 bases and 0 bases, with 16 bases remaining between them. CDR3 length: 16 amino acids. Germline CDR1 and CDR2: SGHTA and FQGNSA. This clonotype came up a few times. The genes are TRBV7-2 and TRBJ1-2, with no clear D. Sequenced input: PBMCs or a T cell subset sorted from them (not recorded which). This sequence was found in an adult woman who had mild COVID-19 (a few samples of this study predate the infection). Cell type and time point are not known. The CDR3 DNA is TGTGCCAGCAGCCGAGACATCCTTATGCCTAACTATGGCTACACCTTC. Residues: CASSRDILMPNYGYTF.